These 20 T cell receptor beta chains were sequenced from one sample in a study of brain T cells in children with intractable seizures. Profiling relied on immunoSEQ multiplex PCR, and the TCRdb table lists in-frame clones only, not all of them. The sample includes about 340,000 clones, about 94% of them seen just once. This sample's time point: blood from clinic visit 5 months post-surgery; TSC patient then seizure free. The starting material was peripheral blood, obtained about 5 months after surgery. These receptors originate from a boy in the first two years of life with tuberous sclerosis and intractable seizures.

Here the CDR3 reads CASSARTGAYEQYF. CDR3 in DNA: TGTGCCAGTAGTGCCCGGACAGGGGCCTACGAGCAGTACTTC. The V gene is TRBV19, the J gene TRBJ2-7, with 9 bases matching TRBD1. CDR1 LNHDA and CDR2 SQIVND come from the germline V gene (reference sequence). This CDR3 is 14 amino acids long. Losses at the gene ends were 5 bases for V and 2 bases for J; bases not matched to a gene: 4.

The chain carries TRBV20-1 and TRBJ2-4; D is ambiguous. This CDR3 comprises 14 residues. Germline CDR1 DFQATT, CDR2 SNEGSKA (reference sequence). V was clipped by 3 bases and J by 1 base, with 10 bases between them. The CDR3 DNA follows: TGCAGTGCTAGTAGGCCAATGGCCAAAAACATTCAGTACTTC. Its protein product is CSASRPMAKNIQYF.

The CDR3 coding sequence is TGTGCCAGCAGCTTGGAAAGGGTCTTGTGGTCGGAGAACACTGAAGCTTTCTTT. Protein sequence: CASSLERVLWSENTEAFF. The chain joins TRBV5-4 to TRBJ1-1; unclear D gene. V was trimmed by 0 bases and J by 1 base, leaving 19 bases between them. Germline lookup yields CDR1 SGHNT and CDR2 YYREEE (reference sequence). This CDR3 has 18 amino acids.

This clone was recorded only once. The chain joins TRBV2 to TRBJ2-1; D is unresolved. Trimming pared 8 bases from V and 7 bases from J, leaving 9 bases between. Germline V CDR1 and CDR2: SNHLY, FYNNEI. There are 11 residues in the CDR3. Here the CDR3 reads CASGHYNEQFF. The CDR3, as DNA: TGTGCCAGCGGTCACTATAATGAGCAGTTCTTC.

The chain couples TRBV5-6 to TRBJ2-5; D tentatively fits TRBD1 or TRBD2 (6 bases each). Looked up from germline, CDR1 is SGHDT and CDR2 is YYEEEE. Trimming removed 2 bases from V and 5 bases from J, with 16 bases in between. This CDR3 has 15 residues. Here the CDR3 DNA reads TGTGCCAGCAGCTTAAGAGGGGGGCCGGGTGAGACCCAGTACTTC. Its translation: CASSLRGGPGETQYF.

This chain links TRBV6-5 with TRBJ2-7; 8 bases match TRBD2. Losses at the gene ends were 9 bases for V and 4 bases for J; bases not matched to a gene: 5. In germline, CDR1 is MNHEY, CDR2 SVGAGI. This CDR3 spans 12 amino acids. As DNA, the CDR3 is TGTGCCAGGACGGAGCGGGGGTACGAGCAGTACTTC. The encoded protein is CARTERGYEQYF.

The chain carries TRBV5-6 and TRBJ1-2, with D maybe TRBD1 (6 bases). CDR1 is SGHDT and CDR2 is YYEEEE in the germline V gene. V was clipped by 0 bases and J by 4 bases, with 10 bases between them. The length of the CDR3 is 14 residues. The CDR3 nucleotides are TGTGCCAGCAGCTTGGTAGGGGGAGCCTATGGCTACACCTTC. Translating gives CASSLVGGAYGYTF.

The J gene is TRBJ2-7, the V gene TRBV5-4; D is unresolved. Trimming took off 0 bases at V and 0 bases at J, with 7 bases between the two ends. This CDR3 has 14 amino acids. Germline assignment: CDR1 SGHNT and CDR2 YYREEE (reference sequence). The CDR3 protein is CASSLGKSSYEQYF. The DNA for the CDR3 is TGTGCCAGCAGCTTGGGCAAGAGCTCCTACGAGCAGTACTTC.

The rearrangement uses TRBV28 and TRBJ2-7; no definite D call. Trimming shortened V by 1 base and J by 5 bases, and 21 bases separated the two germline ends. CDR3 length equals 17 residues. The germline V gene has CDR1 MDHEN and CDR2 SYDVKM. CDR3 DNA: TGTGCCAGCAGTTTATTTATGGACCCTCCCCCGGGTGACGAGCAGTACTTC. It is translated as CASSLFMDPPPGDEQYF.

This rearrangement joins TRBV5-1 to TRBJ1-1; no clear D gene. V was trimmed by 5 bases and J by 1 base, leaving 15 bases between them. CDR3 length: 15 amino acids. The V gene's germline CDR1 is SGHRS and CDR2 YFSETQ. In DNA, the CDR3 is TGCGCCAGCAGAATGGTCAAACAGAGGAACACTGAAGCTTTCTTT. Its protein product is CASRMVKQRNTEAFF.

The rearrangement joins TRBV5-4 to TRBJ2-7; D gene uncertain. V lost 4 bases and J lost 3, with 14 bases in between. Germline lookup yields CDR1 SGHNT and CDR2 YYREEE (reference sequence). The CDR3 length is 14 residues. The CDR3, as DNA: TGTGCCAGCAGCCCCCCGACTCCCCACTACGAGCAGTACTTC. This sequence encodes CASSPPTPHYEQYF. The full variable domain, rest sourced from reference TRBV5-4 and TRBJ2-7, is ETGVTQSPTHLIKTRGQQVTLRCSSQSGHNTVSWYQQALGQGPQFIFQYYREEENGRGNFPPRFSGLQFPNYSSELNVNALELDDSALYLCASSPPTPHYEQYFGPGTRLTVT.

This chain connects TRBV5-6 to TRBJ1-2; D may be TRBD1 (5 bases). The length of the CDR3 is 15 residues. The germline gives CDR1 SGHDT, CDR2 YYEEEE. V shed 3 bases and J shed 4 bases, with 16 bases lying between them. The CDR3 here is CASSSGRTISYGYTF. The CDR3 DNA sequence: TGTGCCAGCAGCTCGGGACGCACGATTTCCTATGGCTACACCTTC.

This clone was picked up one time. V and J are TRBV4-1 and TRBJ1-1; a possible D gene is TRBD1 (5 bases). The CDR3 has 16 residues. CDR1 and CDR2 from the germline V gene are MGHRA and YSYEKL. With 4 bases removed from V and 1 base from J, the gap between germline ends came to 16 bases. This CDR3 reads CASSLQTVTANTEAFF. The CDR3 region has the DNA TGCGCCAGCAGCCTCCAGACAGTGACCGCGAACACTGAAGCTTTCTTT.

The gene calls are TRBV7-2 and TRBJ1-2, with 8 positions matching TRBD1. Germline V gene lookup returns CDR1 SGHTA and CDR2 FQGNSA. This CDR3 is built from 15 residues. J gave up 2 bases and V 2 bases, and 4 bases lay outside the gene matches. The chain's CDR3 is CASSLRGQANYGYTF. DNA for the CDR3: TGTGCCAGCAGCTTAAGGGGACAGGCGAACTATGGCTACACCTTC.

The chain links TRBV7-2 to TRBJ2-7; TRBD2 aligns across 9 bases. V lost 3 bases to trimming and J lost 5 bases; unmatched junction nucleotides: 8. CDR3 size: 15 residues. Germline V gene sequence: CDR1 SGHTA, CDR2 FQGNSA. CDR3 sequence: CASSFAPAGGNEQYF. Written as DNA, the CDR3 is TGTGCCAGCAGCTTCGCCCCAGCGGGAGGTAACGAGCAGTACTTC.

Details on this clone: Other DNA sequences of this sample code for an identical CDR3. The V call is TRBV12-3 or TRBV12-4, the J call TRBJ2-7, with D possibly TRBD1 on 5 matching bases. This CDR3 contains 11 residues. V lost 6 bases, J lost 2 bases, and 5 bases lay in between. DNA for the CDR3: TGTGCCAGCAGCAGGGCCTACGAGCAGTACTTC. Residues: CASSRAYEQYF.

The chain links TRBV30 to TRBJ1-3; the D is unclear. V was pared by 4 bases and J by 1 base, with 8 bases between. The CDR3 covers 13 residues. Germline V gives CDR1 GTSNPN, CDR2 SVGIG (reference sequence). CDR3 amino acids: CAWTLRSGNTIYF. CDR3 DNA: TGTGCCTGGACTCTGCGTTCTGGAAACACCATATATTTT.

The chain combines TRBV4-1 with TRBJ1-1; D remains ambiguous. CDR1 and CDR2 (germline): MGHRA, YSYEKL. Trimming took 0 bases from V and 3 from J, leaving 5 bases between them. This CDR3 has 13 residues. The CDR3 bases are TGCGCCAGCAGCCAAGATCACTACACTGAAGCTTTCTTT. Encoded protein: CASSQDHYTEAFF.

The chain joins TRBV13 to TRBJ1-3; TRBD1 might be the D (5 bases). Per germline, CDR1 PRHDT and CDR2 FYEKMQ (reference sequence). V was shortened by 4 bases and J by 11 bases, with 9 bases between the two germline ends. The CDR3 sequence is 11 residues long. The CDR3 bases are TGTGCCAGCAGCTCGCGGGGGGCCATATATTTT. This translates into CASSSRGAIYF.

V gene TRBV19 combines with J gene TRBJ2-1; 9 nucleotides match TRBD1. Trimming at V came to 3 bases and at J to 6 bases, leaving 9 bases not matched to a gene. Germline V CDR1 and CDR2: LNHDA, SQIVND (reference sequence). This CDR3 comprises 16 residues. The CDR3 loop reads CASSIGPGQGANEQFF. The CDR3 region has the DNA TGTGCCAGTAGTATCGGACCGGGACAGGGAGCCAATGAGCAGTTCTTC.